One sample yielded the 8 T cell receptor beta chains listed below, sequenced in a study of T cell responses to AZD1222 COVID-19 vaccine. Assay used: immunoSEQ multiplex PCR; TCRdb lists only in-frame clones, some missing. The table records around 190,000 clones, about 89% of them present only once. The source was peripheral blood, collected 28 days after the second AZD1222 dose. Receptors originate from an adult who received the AZD1222 COVID-19 vaccine.

This chain connects TRBV5-4 to TRBJ1-2; perhaps TRBD1 as D (6 bases). Germline V gene lookup returns CDR1 SGHNT and CDR2 YYREEE (reference sequence). This CDR3 contains 15 residues. V lost 5 bases and J 8 bases, leaving 22 bases between the germline ends. CDR3 sequence (DNA): TGTGCCAGCAGTCCCCCTCTCAGGGGTTCGGAGGGCTACACCTTC. As protein: CASSPPLRGSEGYTF.

The J gene is TRBJ2-7, the V gene TRBV4-1, with D perhaps matching TRBD1 or TRBD2 (5 bases each). Germline assignment: CDR1 MGHRA and CDR2 YSYEKL. CDR3 length: 17 amino acids. The V gene lost 0 bases and the J gene lost 0 bases, with 15 bases spanning the gap. CDR3 sequence reads: CASSQDRRGVFSYEQYF. CDR3 sequence (DNA): TGCGCCAGCAGCCAAGATCGTCGAGGGGTATTCTCCTACGAGCAGTACTTC.

The V and J genes are TRBV7-8 and TRBJ1-6; D gene ambiguous. V shed 3 bases and J shed 9 bases, with 12 bases lying between them. CDR1 and CDR2 from the germline V gene are SGHVS and FQNEAQ. The CDR3 length is 14 residues. CDR3 DNA: TGTGCCAGCAGCTTCGGAGAACGGGTTTCACCCCTCCACTTT. Protein product: CASSFGERVSPLHF.

V gene TRBV5-1 combines with J gene TRBJ1-6; tentative D call: TRBD1 (5 bases). CDR1 is SGHRS, CDR2 YFSETQ, per germline. Trimming took off 2 bases at V and 2 bases at J, with 11 bases between the two ends. There are 16 residues in the CDR3. Written as DNA, the CDR3 is TGCGCCAGCAGCTTACAGGCTTTGACCTATAATTCACCCCTCCACTTT. Its protein product is CASSLQALTYNSPLHF.

The chain carries TRBV19 and TRBJ1-6; the D is unclear. Germline lookup yields CDR1 LNHDA and CDR2 SQIVND (reference sequence). Deletions cut 2 bases from V and 8 bases from J, with 13 bases between. This CDR3 region has 15 residues. CDR3 in amino acids: CASSISPIHHSPLHF. CDR3 sequence (DNA): TGTGCCAGTAGTATAAGTCCGATCCACCATTCACCCCTCCACTTT.

The chain combines TRBV6-2 or TRBV6-3 with TRBJ1-1; D gene uncertain. Per the germline V gene, CDR1 is MNHEY and CDR2 is SVGEGT. Trimming shortened V by 5 bases and J by 0 bases, and 10 bases separated the two germline ends. The CDR3 spans 14 residues. In DNA, the CDR3 is TGTGCCAGCAGTACAACAGCTATGAACACTGAAGCTTTCTTT. It translates to CASSTTAMNTEAFF.

The chain uses TRBV6-5 and TRBJ1-4; D not certain. Germline V gives CDR1 MNHEY, CDR2 SVGAGI. The CDR3 has 16 residues. V was shortened by 4 bases and J by 1 base, with 13 bases between the two germline ends. The DNA of the CDR3 is TGTGCCAGCAGTTTCCGGCGGCCCCTAACTAATGAAAAACTGTTTTTT. Translated, it gives CASSFRRPLTNEKLFF.

The V call is TRBV6-5, the J call TRBJ1-6; D ambiguous. The V and J ends lost 7 bases and 7 bases respectively, with 5 bases between them. The CDR3 is 11 residues long. Germline V CDR1 and CDR2: MNHEY, SVGAGI. The CDR3 loop reads CASMQNSPLHF. For the CDR3, the DNA is TGTGCCAGCATGCAGAATTCACCCCTCCACTTT.